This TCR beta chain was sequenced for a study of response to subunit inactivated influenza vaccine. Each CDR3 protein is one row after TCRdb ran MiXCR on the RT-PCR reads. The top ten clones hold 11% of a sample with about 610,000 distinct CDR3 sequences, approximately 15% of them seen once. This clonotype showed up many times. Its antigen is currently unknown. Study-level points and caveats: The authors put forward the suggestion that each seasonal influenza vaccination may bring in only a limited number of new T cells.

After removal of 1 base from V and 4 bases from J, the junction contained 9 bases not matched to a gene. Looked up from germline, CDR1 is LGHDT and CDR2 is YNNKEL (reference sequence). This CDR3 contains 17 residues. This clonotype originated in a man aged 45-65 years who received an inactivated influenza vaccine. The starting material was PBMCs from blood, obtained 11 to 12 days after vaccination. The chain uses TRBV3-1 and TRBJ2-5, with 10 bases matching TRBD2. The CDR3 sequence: CASSQGWASGRGETQYF. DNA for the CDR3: TGTGCCAGCAGCCAAGGGTGGGCTAGCGGGAGAGGAGAGACCCAGTACTTC.